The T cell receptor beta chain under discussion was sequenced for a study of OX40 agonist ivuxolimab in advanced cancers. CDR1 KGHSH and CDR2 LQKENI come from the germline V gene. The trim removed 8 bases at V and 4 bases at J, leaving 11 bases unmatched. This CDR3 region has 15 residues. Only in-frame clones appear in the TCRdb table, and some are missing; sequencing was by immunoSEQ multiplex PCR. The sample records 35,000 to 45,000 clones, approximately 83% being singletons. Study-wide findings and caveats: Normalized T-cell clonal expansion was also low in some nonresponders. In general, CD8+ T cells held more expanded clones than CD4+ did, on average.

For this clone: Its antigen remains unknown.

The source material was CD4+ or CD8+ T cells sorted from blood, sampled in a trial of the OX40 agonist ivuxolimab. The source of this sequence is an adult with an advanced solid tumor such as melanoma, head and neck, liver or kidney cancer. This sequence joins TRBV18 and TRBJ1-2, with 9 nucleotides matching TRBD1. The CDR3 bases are TGTGCCAGCACAGCTCCGGGACAGGGAGTCTATGGCTACACCTTC. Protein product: CASTAPGQGVYGYTF.